The source of this T cell receptor beta chain is a study of blood T cells in healthy people across ages. Study observations and caveats: Expanded clonotype changes were possibly confounded by unknown donor CMV status. Higher diversity, along with more naive CD4+ cells, distinguished long-lived donors from aged donors.

Every donor provided roughly 10 milliliters of peripheral blood. Primers used in a second PCR of about 6 to 11 cycles were a sample-barcoded 5' primer and a J-beta primer mix. TCRdb used MiXCR to reprocess the 5' RACE reads, holding one entry per CDR3 protein. This table holds over 950,000 distinct CDR3 sequences, approximately 50% found once. This clonotype was recorded at least ten times. As yet, its antigen is unknown. Germline CDR1 SQVTM, CDR2 ANQGSEA. There are 12 residues in the CDR3. Trimming cost V 7 bases and J 5 bases, with 14 bases left between them. The source of this sequence is an older woman in good health. The sequenced sample consisted of blood. The chain recombines TRBV29-1 with TRBJ2-5, with unresolved D. The CDR3 DNA sequence: TGCAGCGGTGGATCCAGCTGGGAGACCCAGTACTTC. Translation gives CSGGSSWETQYF.